Shown below are 20 T cell receptor beta chains from a single sample sequenced in a study of T cell changes during pregnancy in multiple sclerosis. Using immunoSEQ multiplex PCR, the repertoire was profiled, and TCRdb retains in-frame clones only, with some absent. Of more than 65,000 clones in the sample, more than 90% were seen once. Sequences were derived from peripheral blood, sampled in the second trimester of pregnancy. The receptors originated from a female donor with multiple sclerosis, enrolled in a pregnancy study.

V gene TRBV5-5 combines with J gene TRBJ2-7, with TRBD1 identical over 10 bases. With V trimmed by 4 bases and J by 3 bases, 4 bases remained unmatched. Germline CDR1 is SGHKS and CDR2 is YYEKEE (reference sequence). The CDR3 totals 14 residues. CDR3 loop: CASSQDRGDYEQYF. The DNA for the CDR3 is TGTGCCAGCAGCCAGGACAGGGGGGACTACGAGCAGTACTTC.

The chain joins TRBV6-1 to TRBJ2-5; D unresolved. This CDR3 spans 13 amino acids. Germline V gene data show CDR1 as MNHNS and CDR2 as SASEGT. Trimming left V 0 bases short and J 3 bases short, with 5 bases between. CDR3 region: CASSEALKETQYF. CDR3 DNA: TGTGCCAGCAGTGAAGCCCTAAAAGAGACCCAGTACTTC.

The chain couples TRBV7-9 to TRBJ2-6; a weak D match, TRBD2 (5 bases). The V end lost 6 bases, the J end lost 0 bases, and 12 bases lay between the germline ends. CDR1 is SEHNR and CDR2 is FQNEAQ in the germline V gene (reference sequence). CDR3 size: 16 residues. In DNA form, the CDR3 reads TGTGCCAGCAGTCTTAAGGGAGACTCTGGGGCCAACGTCCTGACTTTC. Translating it yields CASSLKGDSGANVLTF.

The chain carries TRBV2 and TRBJ2-2, with D perhaps TRBD2 (5 bases). The CDR3 runs to 15 residues. CDR1 SNHLY and CDR2 FYNNEI come from the germline V gene. Trimming cost V 6 bases and J 1 base, with 12 bases left between them. CDR3 coding DNA: TGTGCCAGCAGGGCCCTCGCGGGGAACACCGGGGAGCTGTTTTTT. It specifies CASRALAGNTGELFF.

The V call is TRBV9, the J call TRBJ2-1; 8 nucleotides match TRBD2. Losses at the gene ends were 4 bases for V and 6 bases for J; bases not matched to a gene: 12. The CDR3 runs to 16 residues. Per the germline V gene, CDR1 is SGDLS and CDR2 is YYNGEE. The CDR3 protein is CASSLHGRAAFNEQFF. The DNA for the CDR3 is TGTGCCAGCAGCCTTCACGGGAGGGCCGCTTTCAATGAGCAGTTCTTC.

The CDR3 is CASSLWDRVEETQYF. In DNA form, the CDR3 reads TGCGCCAGCAGCTTGTGGGACAGGGTGGAAGAGACCCAGTACTTC. The rearrangement uses TRBV5-1 and TRBJ2-5, with TRBD1 matching 9 bases. Germline-derived CDR1 and CDR2 are SGHRS and YFSETQ. J was trimmed by 3 bases and V by 1 base; bases with no gene match: 4. This CDR3 region has 15 residues.

The V and J genes are TRBV2 and TRBJ1-2; D call uncertain. Germline assignment: CDR1 SNHLY and CDR2 FYNNEI. Trimming removed 7 bases from V and 6 bases from J, with 12 bases in between. The CDR3 loop spans 12 amino acids. As DNA, the CDR3 is TGTGCCAGCACTTTATCCGGGGATGGCTACACCTTC. Translation: CASTLSGDGYTF.

The chain joins TRBV9 to TRBJ2-4; TRBD1 agrees at 7 bases. Per germline, CDR1 SGDLS and CDR2 YYNGEE. V gave up 0 bases and J gave up 2 bases; unmatched junction bases: 5. The CDR3 is 16 amino acids. The CDR3 protein is CASSVVGGAPKNIQYF. The DNA of the CDR3 is TGTGCCAGCAGCGTAGTAGGGGGCGCCCCCAAAAACATTCAGTACTTC. Filled out from reference TRBV9 and TRBJ2-4, the complete variable domain reads DSGVTQTPKHLITATGQRVTLRCSPRSGDLSVYWYQQSLDQGLQFLIQYYNGEERAKGNILERFSAQQFPDLHSELNLSSLELGDSALYFCASSVVGGAPKNIQYFGAGTRLSVL.

There are a few counts of this clone. The chain employs TRBV5-6 and TRBJ2-1; 11 nucleotides agree with TRBD1. Germline V gives CDR1 SGHDT, CDR2 YYEEEE. This CDR3 has 14 amino acids. J gave up 9 bases and V 0 bases, and 2 bases lay outside the gene matches. CDR3 bases: TGTGCCAGCAGCTTGGTAGGGACAGGGGGTGAGCAGTTCTTC. This codes for CASSLVGTGGEQFF.

The V and J genes are TRBV5-4 and TRBJ2-2; D perhaps matches TRBD2 (5 bases). The CDR3 is made up of 13 amino acids. V shed 3 bases and J shed 6 bases, with 9 bases lying between them. Looked up from germline, CDR1 is SGHNT and CDR2 is YYREEE (reference sequence). The CDR3 sequence: CASSYRGSGELFF. The CDR3 DNA follows: TGTGCCAGCAGCTATCGAGGGTCCGGGGAGCTGTTTTTT.

The chain has TRBV5-1 and TRBJ2-5, with D maybe TRBD1 (6 bases). The germline V and J ends were trimmed by 4 bases and 0 bases, with 13 bases remaining between them. The CDR3 sequence is 15 residues long. Germline loops: CDR1 SGHRS, CDR2 YFSETQ. This CDR3 is CASSINRDNQETQYF. In DNA form, the CDR3 reads TGCGCCAGCAGCATCAACAGGGATAACCAAGAGACCCAGTACTTC.

This chain connects TRBV18 to TRBJ1-5; 9 bases line up with TRBD1. With V trimmed by 3 bases and J by 2 bases, 2 bases remained unmatched. Germline CDR1 is KGHSH and CDR2 is LQKENI. CDR3 length equals 15 residues. CDR3 sequence (DNA): TGTGCCAGCTCACCTGGACAGGGGCGCAATCAGCCCCAGCATTTT. Translating gives CASSPGQGRNQPQHF.

The chain has TRBV18 and TRBJ2-3, with TRBD2 identical over 9 bases. Germline CDR1 and CDR2: KGHSH and LQKENI. V gave up 5 bases and J gave up 4 bases; unmatched junction bases: 4. The CDR3 totals 14 residues. Here the CDR3 reads CASSNSGSADTQYF. Here the CDR3 DNA reads TGTGCCAGCTCAAATAGCGGGAGCGCAGATACGCAGTATTTT. Based on the CDR3 plus reference TRBV18 and TRBJ2-3, the full variable domain is NAGVMQNPRHLVRRRGQEARLRCSPMKGHSHVYWYRQLPEEGLKFMVYLQKENIIDESGMPKERFSAEFPKEGPSILRIQQVVRGDSAAYFCASSNSGSADTQYFGPGTRLTVL.

The rearrangement links TRBV19 to TRBJ2-1, with D tentatively TRBD1 (6 bases). From germline, CDR1 is LNHDA and CDR2 SQIVND (reference sequence). The CDR3 totals 13 residues. Deletions cut 5 bases from V and 4 bases from J, with 9 bases between. CDR3 DNA: TGTGCCAGTAGTTTCACAGGGTACAATGAGCAGTTCTTC. Residues: CASSFTGYNEQFF.

The V call is TRBV7-6, the J call TRBJ1-1; D is perhaps TRBD1 (6 bases). The CDR3 contains 15 residues. Germline V CDR1 and CDR2: SGHVS, FNYEAQ. The V gene lost 0 bases and the J gene lost 6 bases, with 14 bases spanning the gap. CDR3 in amino acids: CASSLAEGGIPEAFF. CDR3 nucleotides: TGTGCCAGCAGCTTAGCAGAGGGGGGGATCCCTGAAGCTTTCTTT.

In regard to this clone: Sequence at one end of the junction differs from germline and may be a read error. The rearrangement uses TRBV5-1 and TRBJ2-5; 10 bases map to TRBD2. Germline V CDR1 and CDR2: SGHRS, YFSETQ. CDR3 length: 16 residues. CDR3 coding DNA: TGCGCTAGCAGCTTGGCGAGCGGGAGGGCCACAGAGACCCAGTACTTC. Translated, it gives CASSLASGRATETQYF.

The V gene is TRBV6-1, the J gene TRBJ2-3, with 8 nucleotides matching TRBD2. The CDR3 runs to 18 residues. Germline CDR1 is MNHNS and CDR2 is SASEGT. V dropped 1 base and J dropped 7; count of bases not matched to a gene: 16. The CDR3 region has the DNA TGTGCCAGCAGTGAAGGGCTAGCGGGTGCCATTGGAGCGTATACGCAGTATTTT. It is translated as CASSEGLAGAIGAYTQYF.

The chain couples TRBV7-9 to TRBJ2-7; possibly TRBD1 for D (5 bases). Germline V gene data show CDR1 as SEHNR and CDR2 as FQNEAQ (reference sequence). V dropped 3 bases and J dropped 4 bases, with 7 bases sitting between them. The CDR3 is made up of 12 amino acids. CDR3: CASSLKGYEQYF. The CDR3 nucleotides are TGTGCCAGCAGCTTGAAGGGGTACGAGCAGTACTTC.

The CDR3 DNA is TGTGCCAGCAGATCCGGTCTTAACTATGGCTACACCTTC. Translated: CASRSGLNYGYTF. V is TRBV28 and J is TRBJ1-2; D remains unclear. This CDR3 has 13 residues. Germline loops: CDR1 MDHEN, CDR2 SYDVKM. V was pared by 6 bases and J by 1 base, with 9 bases between.

This rearrangement joins TRBV19 to TRBJ2-3, with D maybe TRBD1 (5 bases). The CDR3 length is 14 residues. The V end was cut by 3 bases, the J end by 4 bases, with 11 bases between. CDR1 and CDR2 (germline): LNHDA, SQIVND (reference sequence). CDR3 protein: CASSIGAGSDTQYF. CDR3 DNA sequence: TGTGCCAGTAGTATCGGCGCAGGGTCAGATACGCAGTATTTT.